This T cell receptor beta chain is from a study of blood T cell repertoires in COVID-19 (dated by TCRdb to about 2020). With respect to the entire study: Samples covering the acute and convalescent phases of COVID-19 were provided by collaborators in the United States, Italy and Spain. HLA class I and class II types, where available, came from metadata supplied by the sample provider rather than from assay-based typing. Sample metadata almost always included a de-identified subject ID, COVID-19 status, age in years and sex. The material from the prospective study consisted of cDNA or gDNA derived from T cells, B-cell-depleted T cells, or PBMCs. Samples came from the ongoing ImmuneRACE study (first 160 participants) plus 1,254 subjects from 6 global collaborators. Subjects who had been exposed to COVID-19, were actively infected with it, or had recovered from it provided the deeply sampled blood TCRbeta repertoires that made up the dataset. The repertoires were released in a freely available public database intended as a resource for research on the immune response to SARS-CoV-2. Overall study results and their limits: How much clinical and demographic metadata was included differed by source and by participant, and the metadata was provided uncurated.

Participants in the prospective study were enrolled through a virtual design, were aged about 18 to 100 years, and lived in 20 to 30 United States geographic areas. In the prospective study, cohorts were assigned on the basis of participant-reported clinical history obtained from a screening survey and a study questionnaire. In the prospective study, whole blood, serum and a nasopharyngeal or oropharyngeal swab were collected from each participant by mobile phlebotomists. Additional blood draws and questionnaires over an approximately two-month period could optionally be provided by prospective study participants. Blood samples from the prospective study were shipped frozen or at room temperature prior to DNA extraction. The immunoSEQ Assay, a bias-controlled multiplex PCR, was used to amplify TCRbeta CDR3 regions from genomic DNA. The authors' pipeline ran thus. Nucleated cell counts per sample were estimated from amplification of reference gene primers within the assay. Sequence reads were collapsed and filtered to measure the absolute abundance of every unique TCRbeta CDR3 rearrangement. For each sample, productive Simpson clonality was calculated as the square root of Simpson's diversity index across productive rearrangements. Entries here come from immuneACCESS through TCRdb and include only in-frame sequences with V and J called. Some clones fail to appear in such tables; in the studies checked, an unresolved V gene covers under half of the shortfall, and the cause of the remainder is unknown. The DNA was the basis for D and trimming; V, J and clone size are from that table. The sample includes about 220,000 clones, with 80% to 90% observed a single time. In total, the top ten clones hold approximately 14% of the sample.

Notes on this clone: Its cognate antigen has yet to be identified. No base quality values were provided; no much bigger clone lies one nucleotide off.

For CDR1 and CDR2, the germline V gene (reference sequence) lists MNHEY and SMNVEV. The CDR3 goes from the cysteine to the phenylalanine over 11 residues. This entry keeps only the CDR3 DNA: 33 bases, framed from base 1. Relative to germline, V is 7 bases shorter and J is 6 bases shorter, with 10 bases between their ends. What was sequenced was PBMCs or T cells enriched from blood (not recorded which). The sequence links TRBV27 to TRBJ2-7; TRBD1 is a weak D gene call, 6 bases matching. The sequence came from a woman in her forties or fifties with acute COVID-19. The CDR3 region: CASKNRVEQYF. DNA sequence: TGTGCCAGCAAAAACAGGGTCGAGCAGTACTTC.